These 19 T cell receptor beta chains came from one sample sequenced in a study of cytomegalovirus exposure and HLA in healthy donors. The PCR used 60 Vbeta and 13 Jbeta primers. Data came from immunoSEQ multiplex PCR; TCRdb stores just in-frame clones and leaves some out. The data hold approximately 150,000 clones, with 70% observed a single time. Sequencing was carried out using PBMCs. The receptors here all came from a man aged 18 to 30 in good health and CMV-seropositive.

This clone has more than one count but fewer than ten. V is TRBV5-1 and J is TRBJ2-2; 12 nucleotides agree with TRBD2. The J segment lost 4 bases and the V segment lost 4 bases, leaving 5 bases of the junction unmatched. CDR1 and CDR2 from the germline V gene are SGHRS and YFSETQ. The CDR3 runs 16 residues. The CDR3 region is CASSQTSGRLTGELFF. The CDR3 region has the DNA TGCGCCAGCAGCCAAACTAGCGGGAGGCTCACCGGGGAGCTGTTTTTT.

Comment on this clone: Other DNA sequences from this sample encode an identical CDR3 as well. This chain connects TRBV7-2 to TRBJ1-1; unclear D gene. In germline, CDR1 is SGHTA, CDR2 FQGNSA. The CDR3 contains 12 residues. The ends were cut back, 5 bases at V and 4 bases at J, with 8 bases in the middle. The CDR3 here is CASSRGGTEAFF. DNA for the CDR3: TGTGCCAGCAGCCGGGGAGGCACTGAAGCTTTCTTT.

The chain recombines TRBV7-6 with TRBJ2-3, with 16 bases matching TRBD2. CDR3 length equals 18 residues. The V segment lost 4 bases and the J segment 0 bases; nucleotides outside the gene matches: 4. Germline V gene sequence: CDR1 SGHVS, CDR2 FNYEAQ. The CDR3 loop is CASSSGTSGRDSTDTQYF. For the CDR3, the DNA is TGTGCCAGCAGCTCGGGGACTAGCGGGAGGGATAGCACAGATACGCAGTATTTT.

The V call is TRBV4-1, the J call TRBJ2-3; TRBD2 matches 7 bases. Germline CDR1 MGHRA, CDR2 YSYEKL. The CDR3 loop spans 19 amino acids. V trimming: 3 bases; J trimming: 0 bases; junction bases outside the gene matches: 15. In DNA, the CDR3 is TGCGCCAGCAGCCAGCCGCCGGAGACTAGCCTTCCTAGCACAGATACGCAGTATTTT. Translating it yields CASSQPPETSLPSTDTQYF.

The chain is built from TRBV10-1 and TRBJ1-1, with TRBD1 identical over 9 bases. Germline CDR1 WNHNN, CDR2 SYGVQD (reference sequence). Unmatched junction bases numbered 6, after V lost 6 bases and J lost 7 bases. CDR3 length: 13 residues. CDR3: CASREGQGGEAFF. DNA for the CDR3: TGCGCCAGCAGAGAGGGACAGGGCGGTGAAGCTTTCTTT.

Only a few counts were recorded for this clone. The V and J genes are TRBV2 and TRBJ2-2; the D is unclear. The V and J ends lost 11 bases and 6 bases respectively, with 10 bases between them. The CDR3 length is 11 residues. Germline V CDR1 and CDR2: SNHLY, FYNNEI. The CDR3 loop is CACRRPGELFF. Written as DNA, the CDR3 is TGTGCCTGCCGCAGGCCCGGGGAGCTGTTTTTT.

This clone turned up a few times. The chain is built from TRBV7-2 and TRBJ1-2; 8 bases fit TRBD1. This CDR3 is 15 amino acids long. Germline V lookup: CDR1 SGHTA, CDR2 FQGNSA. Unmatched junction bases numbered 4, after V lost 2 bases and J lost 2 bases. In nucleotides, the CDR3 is TGTGCCAGCAGCTTATACGACAGGGGAAACTATGGCTACACCTTC. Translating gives CASSLYDRGNYGYTF.

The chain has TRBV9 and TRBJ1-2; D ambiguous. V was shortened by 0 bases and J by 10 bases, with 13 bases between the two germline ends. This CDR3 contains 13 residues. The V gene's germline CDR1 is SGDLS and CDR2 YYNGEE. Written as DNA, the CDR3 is TGTGCCAGCAGCGTAGATCGCCGGGGTCTCTACACCTTC. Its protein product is CASSVDRRGLYTF.

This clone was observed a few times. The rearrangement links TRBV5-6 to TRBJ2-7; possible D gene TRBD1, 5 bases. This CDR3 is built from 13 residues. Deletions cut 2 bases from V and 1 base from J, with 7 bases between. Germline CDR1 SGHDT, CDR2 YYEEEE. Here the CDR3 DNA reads TGTGCCAGCAGCTTCACAGGTTCCTACGAGCAGTACGTC. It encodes CASSFTGSYEQYV.

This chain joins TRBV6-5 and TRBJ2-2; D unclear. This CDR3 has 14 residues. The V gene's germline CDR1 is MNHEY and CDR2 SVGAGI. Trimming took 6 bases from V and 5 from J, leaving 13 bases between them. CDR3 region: CASSRISGTGELFF. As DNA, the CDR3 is TGTGCCAGCAGCCGAATCTCCGGTACCGGGGAGCTGTTTTTT.

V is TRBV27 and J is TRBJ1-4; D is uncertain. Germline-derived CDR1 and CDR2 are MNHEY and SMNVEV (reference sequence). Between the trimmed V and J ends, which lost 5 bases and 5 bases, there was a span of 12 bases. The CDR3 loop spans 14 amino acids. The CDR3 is CASSERRKNEKLFF. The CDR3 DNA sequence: TGTGCCAGCAGTGAGCGACGGAAGAATGAAAAACTGTTTTTT.

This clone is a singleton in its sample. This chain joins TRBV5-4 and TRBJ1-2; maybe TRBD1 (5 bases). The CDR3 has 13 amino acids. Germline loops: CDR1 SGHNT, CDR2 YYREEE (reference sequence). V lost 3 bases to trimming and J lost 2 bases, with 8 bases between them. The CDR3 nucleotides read TGTGCCAGCAGCTGGGGGGAAAACTATGGCTACACCTTC. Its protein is CASSWGENYGYTF.

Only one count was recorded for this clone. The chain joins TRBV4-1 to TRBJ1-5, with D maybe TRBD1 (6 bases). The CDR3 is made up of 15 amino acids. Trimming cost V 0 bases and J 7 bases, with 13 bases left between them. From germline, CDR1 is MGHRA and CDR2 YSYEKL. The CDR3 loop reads CASSQDSQGLQPQHF. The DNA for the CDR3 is TGCGCCAGCAGCCAAGATTCACAGGGTTTACAGCCCCAGCATTTT.

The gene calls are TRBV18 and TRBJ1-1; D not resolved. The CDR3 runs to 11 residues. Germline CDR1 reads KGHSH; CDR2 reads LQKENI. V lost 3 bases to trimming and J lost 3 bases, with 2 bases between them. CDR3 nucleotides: TGTGCCAGCTCACCCGACACTGAAGCTTTCTTT. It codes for CASSPDTEAFF. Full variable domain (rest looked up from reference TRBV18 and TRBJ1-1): NAGVMQNPRHLVRRRGQEARLRCSPMKGHSHVYWYRQLPEEGLKFMVYLQKENIIDESGMPKERFSAEFPKEGPSILRIQQVVRGDSAAYFCASSPDTEAFFGQGTRLTVV.

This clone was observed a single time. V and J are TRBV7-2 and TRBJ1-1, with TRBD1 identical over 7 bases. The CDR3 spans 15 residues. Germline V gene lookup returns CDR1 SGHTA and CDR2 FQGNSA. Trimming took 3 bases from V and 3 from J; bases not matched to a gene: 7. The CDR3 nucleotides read TGTGCCAGCAGCTTTACAGGGGTTCCGTACACTGAAGCTTTCTTT. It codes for CASSFTGVPYTEAFF.

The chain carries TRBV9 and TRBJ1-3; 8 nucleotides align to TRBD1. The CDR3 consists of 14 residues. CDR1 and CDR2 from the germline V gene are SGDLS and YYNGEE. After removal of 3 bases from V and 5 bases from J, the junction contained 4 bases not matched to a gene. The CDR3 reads CASSGDRSRNTIYF. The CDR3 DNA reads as TGTGCCAGCAGCGGGGACAGGAGCAGAAACACCATATATTTT. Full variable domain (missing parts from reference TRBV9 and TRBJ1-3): DSGVTQTPKHLITATGQRVTLRCSPRSGDLSVYWYQQSLDQGLQFLIQYYNGEERAKGNILERFSAQQFPDLHSELNLSSLELGDSALYFCASSGDRSRNTIYFGEGSWLTVV.

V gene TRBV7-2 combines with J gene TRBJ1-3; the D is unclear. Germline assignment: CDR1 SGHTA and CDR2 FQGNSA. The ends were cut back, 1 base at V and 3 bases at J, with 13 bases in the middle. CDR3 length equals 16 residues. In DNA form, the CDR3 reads TGTGCCAGCAGCTTAGAAGCCGGTCATAATGGAAACACCATATATTTT. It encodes CASSLEAGHNGNTIYF.

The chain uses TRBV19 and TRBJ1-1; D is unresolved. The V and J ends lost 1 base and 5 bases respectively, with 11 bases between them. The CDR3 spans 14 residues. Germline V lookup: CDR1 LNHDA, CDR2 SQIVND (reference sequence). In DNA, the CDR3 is TGTGCCAGTAGTATAGGCGTACGGGTAACTGAAGCTTTCTTT. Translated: CASSIGVRVTEAFF.

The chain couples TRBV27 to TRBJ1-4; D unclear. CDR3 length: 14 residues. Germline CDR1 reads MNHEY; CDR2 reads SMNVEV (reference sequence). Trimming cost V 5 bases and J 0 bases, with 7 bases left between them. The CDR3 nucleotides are TGTGCCAGCAGTATCAGTGCAACTAATGAAAAACTGTTTTTT. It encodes CASSISATNEKLFF.